The 17 T cell receptor beta chains reported below all come from one sample, sequenced in a study of regulatory T cells in long-lasting Graves disease (dated by TCRdb to about 2021). The library was obtained by multiplex PCR. TCRdb records Illumina HiSeq 4000 as the sequencer. TCR beta libraries were built with iRepertoire HTBI primers and Arm-PCR amplification of CDR3 regions. TCRdb cleaned the public reads at Q25 with fastp, built clones with MiXCR and kept in-frame beta chains. CDR3 protein duplicates are merged, each entry listing the most common genes and DNA. The sample table lists a few hundred thousand distinct CDR3 sequences, roughly 23% of them with a count of one. About 13% of the sample is taken by the ten largest. Read against the paper, the sample's time point label means: persistent/refractory GD, antithyroid drugs over 5 years with positive TRAb. RNA was extracted from PBMCs in TRIzol for both TCR sequencing and RNA sequencing.

The source material was peripheral blood mononuclear cells (PBMCs), sampled when the disease was refractory, from a patient treated with antithyroid drugs. Every receptor here comes from a female donor with Graves disease.

Turning to this clonotype: With a much larger clone just one base away, this may be a read error. Lacking the conserved final phenylalanine or tryptophan, this CDR3 likely reflects a read error. The chain is built from TRBV28 and TRBJ2-7, with 8 bases aligning to TRBD2. Germline V gives CDR1 MDHEN, CDR2 SYDVKM. The CDR3 contains 14 residues. V was clipped by 2 bases and J by 4 bases; unmatched bases: 4. The CDR3: CASSLNLAGYEQYL. Written as DNA, the CDR3 is TGTGCCAGCAGTTTAAATCTAGCGGGTTACGAGCAGTACCTC.

This clonotype was found many times. The chain is built from TRBV6-1 and TRBJ2-7; D is possibly TRBD2 (5 bases). CDR3 size: 16 residues. Germline values: CDR1 MNHNS, CDR2 SASEGT. Trimming pared 2 bases from V and 2 bases from J, leaving 16 bases between. CDR3 protein: CASSEMQRQVAYEQYF. In DNA, the CDR3 is TGTGCCAGCAGTGAAATGCAGCGGCAAGTTGCCTACGAGCAGTACTTC.

The table lists this clonotype with many counts. V and J are TRBV3-1 and TRBJ1-1; D remains unclear. The germline CDR1 and CDR2 sequences are LGHDT and YNNKEL (reference sequence). The V gene lost 1 base and the J gene lost 3 bases, with 9 bases spanning the gap. The CDR3 runs 14 residues. CDR3 loop: CASSQVLEDTEAFF. Here the CDR3 DNA reads TGTGCCAGCAGCCAAGTTTTAGAGGACACTGAAGCTTTCTTT.

Concerning this clonotype itself: A much larger clone is a single base away; this may be a read error. The chain carries TRBV12-3 or TRBV12-4 and TRBJ2-5; TRBD1 matches 7 bases. The CDR3 totals 13 residues. DNA for the CDR3: TGTGCCAGCGGACAGGCGGTTTGGGAGACCCAGCACTTC. Translation: CASGQAVWETQHF.

Remarks on this clonotype: This clone may be a read error of a much larger clone one base away. Written as DNA, the CDR3 is TGTGCCATCAGTTATGGGACGGAGGGAGCTTTCTTT. Its protein is CAISYGTEGAFF. The rearrangement uses TRBV10-3 and TRBJ1-1; possible D gene TRBD1, 5 bases. From germline, CDR1 is ENHRY and CDR2 SYGVKD. V shed 5 bases and J shed 10 bases, with 14 bases lying between them. This CDR3 is 12 amino acids long.

This clonotype came up many times. The V and J genes are TRBV3-1 and TRBJ2-5, with a weak D call TRBD2 (5 bases). V was pared by 6 bases and J by 4 bases, with 9 bases between. Germline CDR1 is LGHDT and CDR2 is YNNKEL (reference sequence). The CDR3 has 12 residues. The CDR3 nucleotides read TGTGCCAGCAGGGGGAGAGGAGAGACCCAGTACTTC. This translates into CASRGRGETQYF.

Many counts were recorded for this clonotype. The chain has TRBV27 and TRBJ1-5; 7 bases align to TRBD1. After removal of 4 bases from V and 6 bases from J, the junction contained 15 bases not matched to a gene. The CDR3 has 17 residues. Germline lookup yields CDR1 MNHEY and CDR2 SMNVEV (reference sequence). CDR3 nucleotides: TGTGCCAGCAGTTCAACCCGGTTAGACAGGGCGGTTCAGCCCCAGCATTTT. It specifies CASSSTRLDRAVQPQHF.

This clonotype was detected once. The chain carries TRBV4-1 and TRBJ2-7, with TRBD1 matching 7 bases. Unmatched junction bases numbered 11, after V lost 0 bases and J lost 9 bases. There are 15 residues in the CDR3. The germline CDR1 and CDR2 sequences are MGHRA and YSYEKL. The CDR3 DNA sequence: TGCGCCAGCAGCCAAGATCCGGGACAGATCATGGGGCAGTACTTC. Translation gives CASSQDPGQIMGQYF.

The rearrangement uses TRBV20-1 and TRBJ2-5; 9 bases agree with TRBD1. Germline loops: CDR1 DFQATT, CDR2 SNEGSKA (reference sequence). The CDR3 has 15 amino acids. Trimming cost V 1 base and J 5 bases; bases outside gene matches: 8. CDR3 loop: CSARGQGDQGETQYF. Written as DNA, the CDR3 is TGCAGTGCTAGAGGACAGGGGGATCAGGGGGAGACCCAGTACTTC.

This clonotype was seen at least ten times. The chain links TRBV27 to TRBJ2-7; maybe TRBD1 (5 bases). Germline V lookup: CDR1 MNHEY, CDR2 SMNVEV (reference sequence). Trimming removed 3 bases from V and 4 bases from J, with 10 bases in between. The length of the CDR3 is 13 residues. The CDR3 sequence: CASSFGQGYEQYF. The CDR3 nucleotides are TGTGCCAGCAGTTTCGGGCAGGGTTACGAGCAGTACTTC.

J is TRBJ2-7 and V is TRBV9; 9 bases match TRBD2. The V segment lost 3 bases and the J segment 7 bases; nucleotides outside the gene matches: 8. From germline, CDR1 is SGDLS and CDR2 YYNGEE. The CDR3 has 14 amino acids. The CDR3 DNA sequence: TGTGCCAGCAGCGCTAGCGGGAACTTCTGGGAGCAGTACTTC. Encoded protein: CASSASGNFWEQYF.

The V gene is TRBV24-1, the J gene TRBJ2-7, with 8 nucleotides matching TRBD1. CDR3 length: 14 amino acids. Trimming took 2 bases from V and 6 from J; bases not matched to a gene: 5. Germline values: CDR1 KGHDR, CDR2 SFDVKD. This chain's CDR3 is CATSDSGTGSEQYF. The CDR3 bases are TGTGCCACCAGTGATTCCGGGACAGGTTCCGAGCAGTACTTC.

The chain couples TRBV29-1 to TRBJ1-1; D gene ambiguous. CDR3 size: 14 residues. Germline CDR1 reads SQVTM; CDR2 reads ANQGSEA. Trimming shortened V by 7 bases and J by 4 bases, and 19 bases separated the two germline ends. CDR3 sequence: CSAVGGRASTEAFF. In nucleotides, the CDR3 is TGCAGCGCTGTAGGAGGAAGGGCCTCCACTGAAGCTTTCTTT.

This clonotype was seen repeatedly, ten times or more. V gene TRBV2 combines with J gene TRBJ1-1; D is undetermined. The CDR3 totals 11 residues. Germline V CDR1 and CDR2: SNHLY, FYNNEI. Between the trimmed V and J ends, which lost 6 bases and 10 bases, there was a span of 12 bases. CDR3 bases: TGTGCCAGCAGCGGCGGACGTGGAGCTTTCTTT. This encodes CASSGGRGAFF.

The chain employs TRBV5-1 and TRBJ2-1; TRBD1 might be the D (5 bases). This CDR3 contains 12 residues. In germline, CDR1 is SGHRS, CDR2 YFSETQ. Trimming shortened V by 0 bases and J by 8 bases, and 6 bases separated the two germline ends. CDR3 coding DNA: TGCGCCAGCAGCTTGGTGGGGCATGAGCAGTTCTTC. Its protein product is CASSLVGHEQFF.

This clonotype came up a few times. This chain connects TRBV20-1 to TRBJ2-2; 9 bases fit TRBD1. The germline V gene has CDR1 DFQATT and CDR2 SNEGSKA (reference sequence). With 5 bases clipped from V and 7 bases from J, the junction kept 11 bases outside the gene matches. The CDR3 sequence is 15 residues long. CDR3 protein: CSAGRDRVAGGELFF. In DNA form, the CDR3 reads TGCAGTGCTGGGCGGGACAGGGTAGCGGGCGGGGAGCTGTTTTTT.

This clonotype was observed a handful of times. The genes are TRBV6-1 and TRBJ1-2; D is unclear. V shed 6 bases and J shed 8 bases, with 13 bases lying between them. Per germline, CDR1 MNHNS and CDR2 SASEGT. The CDR3 length is 12 residues. As DNA, the CDR3 is TGTGCCAGCAGCCCCGCCGGAGGCGGCTACACCTTC. Encoded protein: CASSPAGGGYTF.